This paragraph reports one T cell receptor beta chain. The antigen is undetermined. One end of the junction is discordant with germline, which a read error may explain. Profiled with immunoSEQ multiplex PCR; TCRdb holds only in-frame clones, not every one. The sample has roughly 150,000 clones, more than 80% seen once. The sample belongs to a study of Ad26.COV2.S vaccination and SARS-CoV-2 variants. Study outcomes and limitations: For non-spike TCRs, breadth in vaccine recipients resembled that in placebo recipients. Post-vaccination breadth of spike-specific CD8+ and CD4+ T cell responses was reportedly substantial.

CDR1 is MDHEN and CDR2 is SYDVKM in the germline V gene. The CDR3 has 14 amino acids. This TCR was recovered from a human donor who had recovered from COVID-19. The sample consisted of peripheral blood, taken after recovery from COVID-19. The rearrangement uses TRBV28 and TRBJ1-2; D is uncertain. The CDR3 loop reads CASRDPGSRLRTWF. The CDR3 nucleotides read TGTGCCAGCAGGGATCCTGGGTCCCGCTTGAGGACCTGGTTC.